This record covers a single T cell receptor beta chain. Its antigen is not identified. This sample is drawn from a study of T cells after yellow fever vaccination. Study conclusions and caveats: After the booster, nearly 98% of CD4 and approximately 87% of CD8 primary-response clones were re-detected.

V shed 3 bases and J shed 5 bases, with 8 bases lying between them. Germline values: CDR1 SGHRS, CDR2 YFSETQ. The CDR3 has 13 amino acids. Using its own MiXCR run on the 5' RACE reads, TCRdb lists one record per CDR3 protein. The repertoire consists of approximately 110,000 distinct CDR3 sequences, with 7.4% occurring once and the leading ten covering about 2.7%. Source: CD4+ T cells sorted from PBMCs, taken approximately 11 days after the first yellow fever vaccination. This sequence joins TRBV5-1 and TRBJ2-2, with a weak D call TRBD2 (5 bases). The sequence was obtained from a man aged 18 to 35 who received the YFV17D yellow fever vaccine. The CDR3 region is CASSSEATGELFF. CDR3 coding DNA: TGCGCCAGCAGCTCGGAGGCAACCGGGGAGCTGTTTTTT.